These 31 T cell receptor beta chains originate from one sample sequenced in a study of a mutant IDH1 vaccine in newly diagnosed glioma. Indicated time point: week 35, safety follow-up. A single vaccine dose contained 300 ug of mutant IDH1 20-mer peptide, and topical imiquimod was used with it. Sequencing was performed with immunoSEQ multiplex PCR; in TCRdb, only in-frame clones are kept and a portion is missing. The data show tens of thousands of clones, roughly four fifths seen once. Their antigens are not known. The material was PBMCs, obtained from a glioma patient whose treatment included an IDH1 peptide vaccine. The receptors shown here come from a man aged 25 to 45 with glioma.

This chain uses TRBV5-1 with TRBJ2-7; 7 nucleotides line up with TRBD2. The J segment lost 2 bases and the V segment lost 2 bases, leaving 7 bases of the junction unmatched. CDR3 length: 15 amino acids. Germline CDR1 is SGHRS and CDR2 is YFSETQ. CDR3 nucleotides: TGCGCCAGCAGCTTTGGGGGGACTAACGCCTACGAGCAGTACTTC. Protein: CASSFGGTNAYEQYF.

V gene TRBV6-6 combines with J gene TRBJ1-1, with D possibly matching TRBD1 (5 bases). The germline CDR1 and CDR2 sequences are MNHNY and SVGAGI (reference sequence). The CDR3 runs 15 residues. V lost 2 bases to trimming and J lost 1 base, with 11 bases between them. The CDR3 DNA sequence: TGTGCCAGCAGTTACCTTCCAGGGCAGAACACTGAAGCTTTCTTT. It is translated as CASSYLPGQNTEAFF.

The chain couples TRBV29-1 to TRBJ2-6; D gene uncertain. Trimming stripped 5 bases from V and 0 bases from J, with 17 bases between. The CDR3 spans 17 residues. Germline lookup yields CDR1 SQVTM and CDR2 ANQGSEA. The CDR3 protein is CSVRGTGPNSGANVLTF. The CDR3 DNA is TGCAGCGTTAGAGGTACCGGGCCCAACTCTGGGGCCAACGTCCTGACTTTC.

J is TRBJ1-5 and V is TRBV6-4; weak D call: TRBD1 (5 bases). V shed 7 bases and J shed 0 bases, with 13 bases lying between them. CDR1 and CDR2 from the germline V gene are MRHNA and SNTAGT. The CDR3 consists of 15 residues. CDR3 nucleotides: TGTGCCAGCACCTTTTGGGGGGATAGCAATCAGCCCCAGCATTTT. Protein: CASTFWGDSNQPQHF.

This clone was detected only once. V usage is TRBV7-9 and J usage is TRBJ2-7, with D unclear. The germline V gene has CDR1 SEHNR and CDR2 FQNEAQ (reference sequence). The V gene lost 4 bases and the J gene lost 2 bases, with 9 bases spanning the gap. CDR3 length: 13 residues. The CDR3 loop is CASSSGQTYEQYF. The CDR3 nucleotides are TGTGCCAGCAGCTCGGGCCAAACCTACGAGCAGTACTTC.

There are a few counts of this clone. This chain joins TRBV12-5 and TRBJ1-1; the D gene is possibly TRBD1 (6 bases). Germline assignment: CDR1 LGHNT and CDR2 FRNRAP. The CDR3 covers 15 residues. V was trimmed by 3 bases and J by 5 bases, leaving 16 bases between them. For the CDR3, the DNA is TGTGCTAGTGGTTTACCCCGGGGGGGCAAGACTGAAGCTTTCTTT. Translating gives CASGLPRGGKTEAFF. Full variable domain (missing parts from reference TRBV12-5 and TRBJ1-1): DARVTQTPRHKVTEMGQEVTMRCQPILGHNTVFWYRQTMMQGLELLAYFRNRAPLDDSGMPKDRFSAEMPDATLATLKIQPSEPRDSAVYFCASGLPRGGKTEAFFGQGTRLTVV.

The chain recombines TRBV28 with TRBJ1-2; TRBD1 matches at 8 bases. V gave up 8 bases and J gave up 8 bases; unmatched junction bases: 13. Germline CDR1 and CDR2: MDHEN and SYDVKM. This CDR3 comprises 14 residues. The CDR3 spells CASGTSGGALGYTF. The CDR3 coding sequence is TGTGCCAGCGGTACCTCAGGGGGCGCTTTGGGCTACACCTTC.

The chain joins TRBV5-1 to TRBJ1-1; 8 nucleotides align to TRBD1. The V gene's germline CDR1 is SGHRS and CDR2 YFSETQ. V gave up 2 bases and J gave up 6 bases; unmatched junction bases: 6. CDR3 length: 14 amino acids. The CDR3 is CASSLLQGEAEAFF. CDR3 bases: TGCGCCAGCAGCTTATTACAGGGGGAGGCTGAAGCTTTCTTT.

This clone has only a few counts. The rearrangement joins TRBV19 to TRBJ1-2, with D possibly TRBD1 on 5 matching bases. Trimming took 4 bases from V and 1 from J, leaving 13 bases between them. The CDR3 covers 15 residues. CDR1 and CDR2 from the germline V gene are LNHDA and SQIVND (reference sequence). The CDR3 DNA is TGTGCCAGTAGTAGTAATGGGGCTCTTAACTATGGCTACACCTTC. Translated: CASSSNGALNYGYTF.

The CDR3 nucleotides are TGTGCCAGCAGTTTACAGTCACCTCTTATCACTGAAGCTTTCTTT. The encoded protein is CASSLQSPLITEAFF. The rearrangement joins TRBV27 to TRBJ1-1, with D unresolved. Trimming left V 2 bases short and J 4 bases short, with 14 bases between. CDR1 is MNHEY, CDR2 SMNVEV, per germline (reference sequence). The CDR3 is made up of 15 amino acids.

CDR3 residues: CASSVTGDNEQFF. The CDR3 bases are TGTGCCAGCAGCGTTACAGGGGACAATGAGCAGTTCTTC. The gene calls are TRBV6-1 and TRBJ2-1; 7 bases match TRBD1. J gave up 5 bases and V 6 bases, and 4 bases lay outside the gene matches. This CDR3 has 13 residues. CDR1 is MNHNS and CDR2 is SASEGT in the germline V gene.

This chain links TRBV11-2 with TRBJ2-2, with D possibly TRBD1 on 6 matching bases. The V end was cut by 5 bases, the J end by 4 bases, with 20 bases between. The CDR3 loop spans 17 amino acids. Germline V CDR1 and CDR2: SGHAT, FQNNGV. The CDR3 loop is CASSEQTGLELTGELFF. The CDR3 DNA reads as TGTGCCAGCAGCGAACAAACAGGGCTAGAGCTCACCGGGGAGCTGTTTTTT.

The chain carries TRBV27 and TRBJ1-2; 9 bases map to TRBD1. The ends lost 1 base at V and 3 bases at J; junction bases unmatched: 0. Germline loops: CDR1 MNHEY, CDR2 SMNVEV (reference sequence). This CDR3 has 14 residues. CDR3 loop: CASSLWTGDYGYTF. CDR3 DNA sequence: TGTGCCAGCAGTTTATGGACAGGGGACTATGGCTACACCTTC.

V usage is TRBV4-1 and J usage is TRBJ2-7, with a tentative D call TRBD2 (6 bases). Trimming cost V 0 bases and J 6 bases, with 18 bases left between them. The V gene's germline CDR1 is MGHRA and CDR2 YSYEKL. The length of the CDR3 is 16 residues. The CDR3 DNA reads TGCGCCAGCAGCCAAGATCGCGTAGCGGCGGGCGCCGAGCAGTACTTC. Translating gives CASSQDRVAAGAEQYF.

The rearrangement links TRBV5-1 to TRBJ1-4; TRBD1 is a possible D gene (5 bases). Germline V CDR1 and CDR2: SGHRS, YFSETQ. The CDR3 covers 12 residues. V lost 3 bases to trimming and J lost 12 bases, with 12 bases between them. The CDR3 loop is CASSWDGWELFF. As DNA, the CDR3 is TGCGCCAGCAGCTGGGACGGGTGGGAACTGTTTTTT.

This chain uses TRBV6-6 with TRBJ2-5, with 8 bases that match TRBD2. The CDR3 length is 13 residues. In germline, CDR1 is MNHNY, CDR2 SVGAGI (reference sequence). With V trimmed by 6 bases and J by 5 bases, 5 bases remained unmatched. The CDR3 DNA is TGTGCCAGCAGCCGGGGACTAGGGGAGACCCAGTACTTC. This gives the protein CASSRGLGETQYF.

The chain links TRBV7-2 to TRBJ2-2; D possibly corresponds to TRBD1 (6 bases). The CDR3 is 14 residues long. Trimming cost V 1 base and J 6 bases, with 9 bases left between them. CDR1 SGHTA and CDR2 FQGNSA come from the germline V gene. As DNA, the CDR3 is TGTGCCAGCAGCTTAGAAGGGGGATCCGGGGAGCTGTTTTTT. Amino acid sequence: CASSLEGGSGELFF.

The chain links TRBV6-7 to TRBJ1-2; TRBD1 matches at 8 bases. TRBV6-7 is noted as an ORF with a role that remains uncertain. Trimming cost V 6 bases and J 4 bases; bases outside gene matches: 13. The CDR3 is 16 residues long. CDR3 nucleotide sequence: TGTGCCAGCAGACAGACAGGGGACGCGGCCGGCTATGGCTACACCTTC. Translation gives CASRQTGDAAGYGYTF.

The CDR3, as DNA: TGTGCCAGCAACAGGGGCAACGAGCAGTACTTC. This translates into CASNRGNEQYF. This chain links TRBV27 with TRBJ2-7, with 7 positions matching TRBD1. Germline loops: CDR1 MNHEY, CDR2 SMNVEV (reference sequence). This CDR3 has 11 amino acids. Germline trimming cut 7 bases from V and 5 bases from J; bases unmatched to any gene: 2.

This clone was observed a few times. In nucleotides, the CDR3 is TGTGCCAGCAGTTACTCGGTAGGAGGGGGCGCCTTTAATCAGCCCCAGCATTTT. The encoded protein is CASSYSVGGGAFNQPQHF. This chain joins TRBV6-8 and TRBJ1-5; TRBD1 matches 7 bases. The germline CDR1 and CDR2 sequences are MNHGY and SAAAGT. V shed 0 bases, J shed 4 bases, and the junction held 12 bases outside the gene matches. This CDR3 is 18 amino acids long.

The rearrangement joins TRBV6-1 to TRBJ1-1; D unresolved. Germline CDR1 and CDR2: MNHNS and SASEGT. Between the trimmed V and J ends, which lost 5 bases and 3 bases, there was a span of 10 bases. CDR3 size: 13 residues. CDR3 region: CASSRHLDTEAFF. In DNA, the CDR3 is TGTGCCAGCAGTCGACACCTAGACACTGAAGCTTTCTTT.

The chain recombines TRBV5-1 with TRBJ2-3, with 10 nucleotides matching TRBD2. The CDR3 consists of 16 residues. Per the germline V gene, CDR1 is SGHRS and CDR2 is YFSETQ. V was clipped by 2 bases and J by 5 bases; unmatched bases: 8. The CDR3 reads CASSFGSGRAGDTQYF. The CDR3, as DNA: TGCGCCAGCAGCTTTGGAAGCGGGAGGGCCGGAGATACGCAGTATTTT.

This rearrangement joins TRBV19 to TRBJ1-1; TRBD1 agrees at 7 bases. CDR1 and CDR2 from the germline V gene are LNHDA and SQIVND (reference sequence). The CDR3 runs to 16 residues. V lost 10 bases to trimming and J lost 4 bases; unmatched junction nucleotides: 18. The CDR3 DNA reads TGTGCCACCCAAGAACAGGGGAGGGGAAAAGGCACTGAAGCTTTCTTT. Translation gives CATQEQGRGKGTEAFF.

The chain joins TRBV5-6 to TRBJ1-1, with a possible D match to TRBD1 (5 bases). From germline, CDR1 is SGHDT and CDR2 YYEEEE. V was shortened by 4 bases and J by 1 base, with 17 bases between the two germline ends. The CDR3 runs 16 residues. DNA for the CDR3: TGTGCCAGCAGCCCCAACCGGGGGAAGGGGAACACTGAAGCTTTCTTT. Translation: CASSPNRGKGNTEAFF.

The chain recombines TRBV2 with TRBJ2-7, with 9 bases that match TRBD1. The CDR3 runs to 14 residues. Germline lookup yields CDR1 SNHLY and CDR2 FYNNEI. V gave up 7 bases and J gave up 4 bases; unmatched junction bases: 8. CDR3 bases: TGTGCCAGCACCAAGGGACAGGGTGATTACGAGCAGTACTTC. This translates into CASTKGQGDYEQYF.

CDR3 DNA: TGCGCCAGCAGCCGGGGCTGGGGGGGAAATAATGAAAAACTGTTTTTT. Residues: CASSRGWGGNNEKLFF. The chain joins TRBV4-1 to TRBJ1-4; a weak D match, TRBD1 (5 bases). CDR1 and CDR2 from the germline V gene are MGHRA and YSYEKL. This CDR3 comprises 16 residues. V was cut by 4 bases and J by 4 bases, with 16 bases left in between.

The chain has TRBV18 and TRBJ1-2; D is undetermined. The germline CDR1 and CDR2 sequences are KGHSH and LQKENI. The CDR3 contains 13 residues. Trimming pared 2 bases from V and 1 base from J, leaving 5 bases between. The CDR3 is CASSPGDNYGYTF. The CDR3 DNA is TGTGCCAGCTCACCAGGGGATAACTATGGCTACACCTTC.

This sequence joins TRBV6-4 and TRBJ2-7, with TRBD2 matching 13 bases. The CDR3 has 15 amino acids. CDR1 is MRHNA and CDR2 is SNTAGT in the germline V gene. J gave up 4 bases and V 5 bases, and 5 bases lay outside the gene matches. For the CDR3, the DNA is TGTGCCAGCAGTTCCGGGACTAGCGGGATTTACGAGCAGTACTTC. It codes for CASSSGTSGIYEQYF.

The chain couples TRBV6-5 to TRBJ2-5; no clear D gene. CDR3 size: 15 residues. Trimming shortened V by 0 bases and J by 1 base, and 9 bases separated the two germline ends. The germline V gene has CDR1 MNHEY and CDR2 SVGAGI. CDR3 coding DNA: TGTGCCAGCAGTTACTCGTATACAGCCCAAGAGACCCAGTACTTC. Residues: CASSYSYTAQETQYF.

This chain links TRBV5-4 with TRBJ2-7, with 14 bases that match TRBD2. Germline loops: CDR1 SGHNT, CDR2 YYREEE (reference sequence). The CDR3 has 15 residues. V lost 7 bases, J lost 6 bases, and 9 bases stayed unmatched. CDR3 sequence reads: CASGTGTSGSGEQYF. The CDR3 DNA follows: TGTGCCAGCGGAACCGGGACTAGCGGGAGCGGCGAGCAGTACTTC.

The gene calls are TRBV6-5 and TRBJ1-1; 7 bases are shared with TRBD1. V lost 2 bases and J lost 3; bases outside the gene matches: 6. The CDR3 sequence is 15 residues long. Looked up from germline, CDR1 is MNHEY and CDR2 is SVGAGI. The CDR3 region is CASSYNRGSDTEAFF. DNA for the CDR3: TGTGCCAGCAGTTACAACAGGGGAAGCGACACTGAAGCTTTCTTT.